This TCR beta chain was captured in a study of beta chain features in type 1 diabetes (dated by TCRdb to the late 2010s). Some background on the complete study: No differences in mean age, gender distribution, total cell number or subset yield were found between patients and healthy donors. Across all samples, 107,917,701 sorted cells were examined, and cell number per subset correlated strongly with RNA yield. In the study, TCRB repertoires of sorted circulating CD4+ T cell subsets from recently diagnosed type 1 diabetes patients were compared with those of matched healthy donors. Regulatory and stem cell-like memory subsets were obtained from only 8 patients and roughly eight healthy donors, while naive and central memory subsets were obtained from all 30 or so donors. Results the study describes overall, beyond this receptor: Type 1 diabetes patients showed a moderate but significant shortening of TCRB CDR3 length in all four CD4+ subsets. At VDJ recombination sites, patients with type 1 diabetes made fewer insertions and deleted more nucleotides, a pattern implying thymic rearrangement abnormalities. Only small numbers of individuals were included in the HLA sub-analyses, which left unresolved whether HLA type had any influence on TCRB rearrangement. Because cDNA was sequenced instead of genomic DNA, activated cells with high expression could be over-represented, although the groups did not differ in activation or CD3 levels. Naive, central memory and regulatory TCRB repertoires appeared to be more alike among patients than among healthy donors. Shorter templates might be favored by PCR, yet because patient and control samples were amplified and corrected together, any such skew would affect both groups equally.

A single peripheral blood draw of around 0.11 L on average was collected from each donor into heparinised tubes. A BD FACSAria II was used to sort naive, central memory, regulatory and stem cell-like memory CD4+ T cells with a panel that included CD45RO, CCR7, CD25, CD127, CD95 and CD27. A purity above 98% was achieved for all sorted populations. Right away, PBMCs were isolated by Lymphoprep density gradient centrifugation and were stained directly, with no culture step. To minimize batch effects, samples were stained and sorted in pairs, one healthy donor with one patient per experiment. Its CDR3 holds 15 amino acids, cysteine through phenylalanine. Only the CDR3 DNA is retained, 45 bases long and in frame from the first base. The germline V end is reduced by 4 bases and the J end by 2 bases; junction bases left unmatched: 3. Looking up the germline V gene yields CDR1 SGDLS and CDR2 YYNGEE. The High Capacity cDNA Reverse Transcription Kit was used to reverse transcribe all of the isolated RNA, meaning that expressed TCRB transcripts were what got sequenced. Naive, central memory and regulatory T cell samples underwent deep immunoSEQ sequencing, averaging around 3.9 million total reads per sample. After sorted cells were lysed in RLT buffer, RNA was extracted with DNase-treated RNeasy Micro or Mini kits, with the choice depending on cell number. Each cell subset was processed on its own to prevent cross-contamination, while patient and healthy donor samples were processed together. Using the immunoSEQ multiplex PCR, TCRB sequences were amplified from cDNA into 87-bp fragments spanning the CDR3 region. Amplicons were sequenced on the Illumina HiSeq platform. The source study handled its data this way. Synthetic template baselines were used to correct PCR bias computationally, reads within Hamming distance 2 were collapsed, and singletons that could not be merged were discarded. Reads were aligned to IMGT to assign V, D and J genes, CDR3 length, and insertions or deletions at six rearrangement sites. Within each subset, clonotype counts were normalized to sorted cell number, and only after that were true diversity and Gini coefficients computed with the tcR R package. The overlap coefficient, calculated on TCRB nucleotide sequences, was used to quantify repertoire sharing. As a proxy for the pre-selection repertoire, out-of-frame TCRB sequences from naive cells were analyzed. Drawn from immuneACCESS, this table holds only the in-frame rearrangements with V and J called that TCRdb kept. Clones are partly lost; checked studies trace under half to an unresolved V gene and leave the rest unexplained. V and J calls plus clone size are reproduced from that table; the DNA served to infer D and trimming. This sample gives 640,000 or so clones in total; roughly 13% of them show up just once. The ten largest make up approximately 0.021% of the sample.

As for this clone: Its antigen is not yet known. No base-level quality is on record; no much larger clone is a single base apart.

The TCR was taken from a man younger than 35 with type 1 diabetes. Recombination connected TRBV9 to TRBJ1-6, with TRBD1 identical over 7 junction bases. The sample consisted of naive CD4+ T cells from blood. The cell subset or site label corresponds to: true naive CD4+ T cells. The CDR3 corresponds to CASSRTGAYNSPLHF. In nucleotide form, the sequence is TGTGCCAGCAGCCGTACAGGGGCCTATAATTCACCCCTCCACTTT.